The next 25 T cell receptor beta chains were all read from a single sample in a study of long-term antiretroviral therapy in people with HIV. Survey-level immunoSEQ v3.0 assays were run. The method was immunoSEQ multiplex PCR; TCRdb's version includes in-frame clones alone and lacks a portion of them. Of 25,000 to 30,000 clones in the sample, about 80% were seen once. Material: unsorted PBMCs, obtained 1.1 years before starting antiretroviral therapy. The source is a woman under 40 with HIV.

The gene calls are TRBV4-1 and TRBJ1-2; no firm D call. The CDR3 extends over 15 amino acids. Trimming pared 2 bases from V and 5 bases from J, leaving 15 bases between. CDR1 MGHRA and CDR2 YSYEKL come from the germline V gene. The CDR3 protein is CASSQRVPGIYGYTF. For the CDR3, the DNA is TGCGCCAGCAGCCAACGGGTACCGGGCATATATGGCTACACCTTC.

This chain joins TRBV6-6 and TRBJ2-1, with D possibly TRBD1 on 5 matching bases. CDR1 and CDR2 (germline): MNHNY, SVGAGI (reference sequence). The CDR3 is made up of 15 amino acids. V lost 5 bases, J lost 4 bases, and 15 bases lay in between. The CDR3 DNA is TGTGCCAGCAGTCCCAAGGGGTATAGATACAATGAGCAGTTCTTC. Translated: CASSPKGYRYNEQFF.

This clone was observed a few times. V is TRBV6-1 and J is TRBJ2-7; the D gene is possibly TRBD1 (5 bases). In germline, CDR1 is MNHNS, CDR2 SASEGT. With 3 bases removed from V and 4 bases from J, the gap between germline ends came to 10 bases. CDR3 size: 13 residues. The CDR3: CASSDRQPYEQYV. The DNA of the CDR3 is TGTGCCAGCAGTGATCGACAGCCATACGAGCAGTACGTC.

The CDR3 protein is CASSRGQGGEQYV. CDR3 nucleotide sequence: TGTGCCAGCAGCCGGGGACAGGGCGGCGAGCAGTACGTC. The V gene is TRBV5-6, the J gene TRBJ2-7, with 9 bases that match TRBD1. Germline loops: CDR1 SGHDT, CDR2 YYEEEE. CDR3 length equals 13 residues. Trimming at V came to 4 bases and at J to 6 bases, leaving 5 bases not matched to a gene.

V is TRBV30 and J is TRBJ1-1; no clear D. The CDR3 is made up of 17 amino acids. Trimming pared 0 bases from V and 3 bases from J, leaving 20 bases between. Germline CDR1 is GTSNPN and CDR2 is SVGIG (reference sequence). The CDR3 loop reads CAWSVGAGMVSDTEAFF. CDR3 sequence (DNA): TGTGCCTGGAGTGTAGGTGCGGGGATGGTGTCGGACACTGAAGCTTTCTTT.

The rearrangement joins TRBV2 to TRBJ2-2, with a possible D match to TRBD1 (6 bases). Germline assignment: CDR1 SNHLY and CDR2 FYNNEI. Trimming removed 3 bases at V and 3 bases at J, with 11 bases between. The CDR3 totals 15 residues. The CDR3 spells CASSEGAPDTGELFF. The CDR3 DNA reads as TGTGCCAGCAGTGAGGGGGCGCCGGACACCGGGGAGCTGTTTTTT.

The V and J genes are TRBV2 and TRBJ1-1, with 11 bases aligning to TRBD1. V lost 10 bases to trimming and J lost 4 bases; unmatched junction nucleotides: 5. The CDR3 is made up of 13 amino acids. CDR1 is SNHLY and CDR2 is FYNNEI in the germline V gene. The CDR3 is CAKGQGGSTEAFF. CDR3 DNA sequence: TGTGCCAAGGGACAGGGGGGGAGCACTGAAGCTTTCTTT.

The V and J genes are TRBV6-6 and TRBJ1-1, with D possibly being TRBD1 (6 bases). This CDR3 has 15 amino acids. The V and J ends lost 2 bases and 4 bases respectively, with 14 bases between them. Germline lookup yields CDR1 MNHNY and CDR2 SVGAGI (reference sequence). CDR3 coding DNA: TGTGCCAGCAGTTACGTCAGGGGTGCGGGCACTGAAGCTTTCTTT. Its protein product is CASSYVRGAGTEAFF.

This sequence joins TRBV7-2 and TRBJ2-3; 8 bases agree with TRBD2. The V segment lost 1 base and the J segment 1 base; nucleotides outside the gene matches: 4. The CDR3 is made up of 16 amino acids. Germline V gene data show CDR1 as SGHTA and CDR2 as FQGNSA. The CDR3 region has the DNA TGTGCCAGCAGCTTAGATCGAGCGGGGGGCACAGATACGCAGTATTTT. Amino acids: CASSLDRAGGTDTQYF.

V usage is TRBV7-2 and J usage is TRBJ1-2; the D is unclear. Between the trimmed V and J ends, which lost 5 bases and 0 bases, there was a span of 13 bases. This CDR3 comprises 15 residues. Looked up from germline, CDR1 is SGHTA and CDR2 is FQGNSA. The CDR3 sequence is CASSPFDAANYGYTF. The DNA of the CDR3 is TGTGCCAGCAGCCCCTTTGACGCCGCTAACTATGGCTACACCTTC.

This chain uses TRBV2 with TRBJ2-4, with 15 nucleotides matching TRBD2. V lost 5 bases, J lost 1 base, and 18 bases stayed unmatched. The CDR3 runs 22 residues. Germline CDR1 reads SNHLY; CDR2 reads FYNNEI. The DNA of the CDR3 is TGTGCCAGCAGTCAGGGACTAGCGGGGGGTCCTATACCGGCGAGGGCCAAAAACATTCAGTACTTC. Encoded protein: CASSQGLAGGPIPARAKNIQYF. Together with reference TRBV2 and TRBJ2-4, the CDR3 gives the full variable domain: EPEVTQTPSHQVTQMGQEVILRCVPISNHLYFYWYRQILGQKVEFLVSFYNNEISEKSEIFDDQFSVERPDGSNFTLKIRSTKLEDSAMYFCASSQGLAGGPIPARAKNIQYFGAGTRLSVL.

The V and J genes are TRBV6-1 and TRBJ2-2; D may be TRBD1 (6 bases). CDR3 length: 14 residues. Germline assignment: CDR1 MNHNS and CDR2 SASEGT. V was shortened by 4 bases and J by 4 bases, with 10 bases between the two germline ends. The CDR3 DNA reads as TGTGCCAGCAGTGTGGGGGCGATCACCGGGGAGCTGTTTTTT. This translates into CASSVGAITGELFF.

The table lists this clone with a few counts. The rearrangement uses TRBV5-4 and TRBJ1-6, with D unresolved. V was trimmed by 0 bases and J by 8 bases, leaving 12 bases between them. Germline assignment: CDR1 SGHNT and CDR2 YYREEE (reference sequence). CDR3 length: 15 amino acids. As DNA, the CDR3 is TGTGCCAGCAGCTTGGGTGGCGGGCTGGATTCACCCCTCCACTTT. Encoded protein: CASSLGGGLDSPLHF.

This clone was observed a few times. The rearrangement links TRBV2 to TRBJ1-2; D ambiguous. The germline CDR1 and CDR2 sequences are SNHLY and FYNNEI. CDR3 length equals 11 residues. The V end lost 8 bases, the J end lost 3 bases, and 7 bases lay between the germline ends. The CDR3 nucleotides read TGTGCCAGCGTGGTCGACTATGGCTACACCTTC. Protein: CASVVDYGYTF.

The chain employs TRBV7-8 and TRBJ2-1, with unresolved D. This CDR3 is built from 13 residues. Germline loops: CDR1 SGHVS, CDR2 FQNEAQ. Trimming took off 2 bases at V and 6 bases at J, with 8 bases between the two ends. The CDR3 loop reads CASSLIDTNEQFF. In nucleotides, the CDR3 is TGTGCCAGCAGCTTAATCGACACCAATGAGCAGTTCTTC. Combining the CDR3 with reference TRBV7-8 and TRBJ2-1 gives the whole variable domain GAGVSQSPRYKVAKRGQDVALRCDPISGHVSLFWYQQALGQGPEFLTYFQNEAQLDKSGLPSDRFFAERPEGSVSTLKIQRTQQEDSAVYLCASSLIDTNEQFFGPGTRLTVL.

The chain joins TRBV30 to TRBJ2-1; 8 nucleotides align to TRBD2. V lost 5 bases, J lost 9 bases, and 9 bases stayed unmatched. From germline, CDR1 is GTSNPN and CDR2 SVGIG (reference sequence). This CDR3 has 13 residues. CDR3 region: CAWQPGLVSEQFF. CDR3 bases: TGTGCCTGGCAACCGGGACTAGTCAGTGAGCAGTTCTTC.

V usage is TRBV5-1 and J usage is TRBJ1-6; no clear D gene. This CDR3 comprises 14 residues. V was shortened by 3 bases and J by 8 bases, with 12 bases between the two germline ends. Germline CDR1 reads SGHRS; CDR2 reads YFSETQ. The CDR3 protein is CASSSHGEDSPLHF. The CDR3 nucleotides are TGCGCCAGCAGCTCCCACGGGGAAGATTCACCCCTCCACTTT.

The chain couples TRBV9 to TRBJ2-3, with 8 bases that match TRBD2. The germline V gene encodes CDR1 SGDLS and CDR2 YYNGEE. This CDR3 spans 15 amino acids. J lost 3 bases, V lost 4 bases, and 7 bases had no gene match. This CDR3 reads CASSPGGGMTDTQYF. The CDR3 DNA follows: TGTGCCAGCAGCCCGGGCGGGGGGATGACAGATACGCAGTATTTT.

V gene TRBV30 combines with J gene TRBJ1-2; D call uncertain. Per the germline V gene, CDR1 is GTSNPN and CDR2 is SVGIG (reference sequence). V lost 1 base to trimming and J lost 8 bases, with 11 bases between them. The CDR3 sequence is 12 residues long. In DNA, the CDR3 is TGTGCCTGGAGTGCCGGGGAGGGCGGCTACACCTTC. This translates into CAWSAGEGGYTF.

The genes are TRBV19 and TRBJ2-2; 7 positions agree with TRBD2. Looked up from germline, CDR1 is LNHDA and CDR2 is SQIVND (reference sequence). V lost 7 bases to trimming and J lost 4 bases; unmatched junction nucleotides: 9. This CDR3 has 15 amino acids. CDR3 sequence (DNA): TGTGCCAGTAACCCGGGGAGCGGGACCACCGGGGAGCTGTTTTTT. Translation: CASNPGSGTTGELFF.

The rearrangement links TRBV2 to TRBJ2-7, with TRBD1 identical over 7 bases. CDR3 length equals 13 residues. Germline CDR1 reads SNHLY; CDR2 reads FYNNEI. V gave up 7 bases and J gave up 5 bases; unmatched junction bases: 8. This chain's CDR3 is CASTNDRVHEQYF. The CDR3 DNA reads as TGTGCCAGCACCAATGACAGGGTCCACGAGCAGTACTTC.

The chain employs TRBV14 and TRBJ2-1; 8 bases are shared with TRBD1. Germline values: CDR1 SGHDN, CDR2 FVKESK. J was trimmed by 4 bases and V by 6 bases; bases with no gene match: 2. The CDR3 is 13 amino acids. For the CDR3, the DNA is TGTGCCAGCAGACGGACAGGGTACAATGAGCAGTTCTTC. This gives the protein CASRRTGYNEQFF.

The CDR3 here is CASAPEVPWGNTIYF. DNA for the CDR3: TGTGCCAGCGCGCCCGAGGTCCCTTGGGGAAACACCATATATTTT. The chain employs TRBV27 and TRBJ1-3; D is undetermined. The V gene's germline CDR1 is MNHEY and CDR2 SMNVEV (reference sequence). The CDR3 totals 15 residues. V was cut by 8 bases and J by 4 bases, with 18 bases left in between.

A note on this clone: Other DNA sequences in this specimen translate into the identical CDR3. The chain uses TRBV18 and TRBJ1-1, with D perhaps TRBD1 (5 bases). The CDR3 is made up of 14 amino acids. Germline lookup yields CDR1 KGHSH and CDR2 LQKENI. Trimming took off 4 bases at V and 4 bases at J, with 13 bases between the two ends. The CDR3 nucleotides are TGTGCCAGCTCACGGCAGGGTGTGGGCACTGAAGCTTTCTTT. Translating it yields CASSRQGVGTEAFF.

The chain is built from TRBV13 and TRBJ1-6; D unresolved. The V end lost 5 bases, the J end lost 8 bases, and 22 bases lay between the germline ends. The CDR3 consists of 17 residues. The germline gives CDR1 PRHDT, CDR2 FYEKMQ (reference sequence). The CDR3 DNA is TGTGCCAGCAGCCTCGCCCGACCCGCAAACGGGGATTCACCCCTCCACTTT. It codes for CASSLARPANGDSPLHF. Full variable domain (missing parts from reference TRBV13 and TRBJ1-6): AAGVIQSPRHLIKEKRETATLKCYPIPRHDTVYWYQQGPGQDPQFLISFYEKMQSDKGSIPDRFSAQQFSDYHSELNMSSLELGDSALYFCASSLARPANGDSPLHFGNGTRLTVT.